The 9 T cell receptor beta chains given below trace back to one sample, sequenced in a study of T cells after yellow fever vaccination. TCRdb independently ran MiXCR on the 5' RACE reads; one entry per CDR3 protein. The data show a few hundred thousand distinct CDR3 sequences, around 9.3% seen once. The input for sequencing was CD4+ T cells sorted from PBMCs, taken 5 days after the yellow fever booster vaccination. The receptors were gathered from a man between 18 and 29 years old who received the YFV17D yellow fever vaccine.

As DNA, the CDR3 is TGTGCCAGCAGTTACACCAGGGGGCGGGGGCCCCTCCACTTT. This codes for CASSYTRGRGPLHF. This chain joins TRBV6-5 and TRBJ1-6, with 8 nucleotides matching TRBD1. The CDR3 is 14 residues long. Germline CDR1 MNHEY, CDR2 SVGAGI. After removal of 2 bases from V and 13 bases from J, the junction contained 7 bases not matched to a gene.

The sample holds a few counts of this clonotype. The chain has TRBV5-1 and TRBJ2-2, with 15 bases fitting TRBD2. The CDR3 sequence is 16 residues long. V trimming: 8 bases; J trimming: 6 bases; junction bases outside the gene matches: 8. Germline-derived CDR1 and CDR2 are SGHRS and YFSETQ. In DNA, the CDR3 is TGCGCCAGTACTTGGACTAGCGGGGGGGCCCCCGGGGAGCTGTTTTTT. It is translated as CASTWTSGGAPGELFF.

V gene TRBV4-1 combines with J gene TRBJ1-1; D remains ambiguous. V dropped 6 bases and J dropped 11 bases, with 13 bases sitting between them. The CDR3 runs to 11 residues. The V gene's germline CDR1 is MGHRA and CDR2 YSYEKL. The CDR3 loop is CASSHGGWAFF. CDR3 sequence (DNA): TGCGCCAGCAGTCATGGTGGGTGGGCTTTCTTT.

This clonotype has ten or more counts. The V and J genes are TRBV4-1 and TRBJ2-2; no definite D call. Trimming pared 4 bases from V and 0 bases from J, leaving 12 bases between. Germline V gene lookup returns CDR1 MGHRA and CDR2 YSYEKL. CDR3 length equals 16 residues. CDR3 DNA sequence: TGCGCCAGCAGCCTATTTACGGATTCGAACACCGGGGAGCTGTTTTTT. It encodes CASSLFTDSNTGELFF.

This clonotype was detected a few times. DNA of the CDR3: TGTGCCAGTAGTATAGAGGGACCAGCAGTTAACTATGGCTACACCTTC. Protein sequence: CASSIEGPAVNYGYTF. V is TRBV19 and J is TRBJ1-2, with D perhaps TRBD1 (5 bases). Germline values: CDR1 LNHDA, CDR2 SQIVND (reference sequence). This CDR3 contains 16 residues. V lost 0 bases and J lost 1, with 12 bases in between.

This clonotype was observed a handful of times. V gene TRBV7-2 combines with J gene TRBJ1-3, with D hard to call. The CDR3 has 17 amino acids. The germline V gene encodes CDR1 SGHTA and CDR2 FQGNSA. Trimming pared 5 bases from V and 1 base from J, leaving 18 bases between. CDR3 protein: CASSTYMTTVSGNTIYF. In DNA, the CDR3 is TGTGCCAGCAGCACTTATATGACGACGGTATCTGGAAACACCATATATTTT. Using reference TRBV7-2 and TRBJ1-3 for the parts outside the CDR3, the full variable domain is GAGVSQSPSNKVTEKGKDVELRCDPISGHTALYWYRQSLGQGLEFLIYFQGNSAPDKSGLPSDRFSAERTGGSVSTLTIQRTQQEDSAVYLCASSTYMTTVSGNTIYFGEGSWLTVV.

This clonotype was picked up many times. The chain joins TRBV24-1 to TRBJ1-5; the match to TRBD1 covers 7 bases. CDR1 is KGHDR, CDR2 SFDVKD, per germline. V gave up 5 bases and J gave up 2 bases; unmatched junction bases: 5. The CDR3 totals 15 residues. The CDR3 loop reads CATSGTGVGNQPQHF. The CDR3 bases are TGTGCCACCAGTGGGACAGGCGTCGGCAATCAGCCCCAGCATTTT.

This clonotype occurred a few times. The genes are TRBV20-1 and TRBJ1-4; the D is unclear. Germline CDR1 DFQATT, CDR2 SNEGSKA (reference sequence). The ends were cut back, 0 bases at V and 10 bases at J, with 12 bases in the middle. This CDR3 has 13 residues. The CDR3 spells CSAREEGPRKLFF. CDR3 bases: TGCAGTGCTAGAGAGGAAGGACCTCGAAAACTGTTTTTT.

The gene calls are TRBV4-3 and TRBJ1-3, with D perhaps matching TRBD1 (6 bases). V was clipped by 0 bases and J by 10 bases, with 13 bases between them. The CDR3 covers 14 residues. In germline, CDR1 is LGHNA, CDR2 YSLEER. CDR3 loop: CASSQETRGRTIYF. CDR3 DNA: TGCGCCAGCAGCCAAGAGACCCGGGGGCGGACCATATATTTT.